These 24 T cell receptor beta chains were sequenced from one sample in a study of shared clonotypes between healthy human individuals. Sequencing used immunoSEQ multiplex PCR; TCRdb keeps in-frame clones, though not all of them. The data contain fewer than 600,000 clones, more than 70% of them singletons. Sequenced sample: PBMCs. These receptors were collected from a woman between 35 and 50 years old in good health. Some clones in this sample may be carry-over from other donors' samples.

This clone was detected only once. The V and J genes are TRBV18 and TRBJ2-7; D is possibly TRBD1 (6 bases). CDR3 length equals 15 residues. CDR1 and CDR2 from the germline V gene are KGHSH and LQKENI. Between the trimmed V and J ends, which lost 5 bases and 7 bases, there was a span of 21 bases. In DNA form, the CDR3 reads TGTGCCAGCTCATTCAGGCTGGGACAAGGCGGAGAGCAGTACTTC. This codes for CASSFRLGQGGEQYF.

The gene calls are TRBV14 and TRBJ2-5; 11 nucleotides agree with TRBD2. Germline V CDR1 and CDR2: SGHDN, FVKESK. V trimming: 1 base; J trimming: 4 bases; junction bases outside the gene matches: 8. The CDR3 runs to 17 residues. CDR3 nucleotides: TGTGCCAGCAGCCAAGTACTAGCGGGAGCGGGTAGAGAGACCCAGTACTTC. Translation: CASSQVLAGAGRETQYF.

The chain couples TRBV7-3 to TRBJ1-1; TRBD1 matches 9 bases. V was pared by 5 bases and J by 4 bases, with 11 bases of the junction left unmatched. The germline gives CDR1 SGHTA, CDR2 FQGTGA. This CDR3 is 16 amino acids long. The CDR3 region has the DNA TGTGCCAGCAGCCCAGGACAGGGGATCGTCGGCACTGAAGCTTTCTTT. Its translation: CASSPGQGIVGTEAFF.

Concerning this clone itself: A read error may account for a junction end that differs from germline. This chain links TRBV18 with TRBJ1-1, with 7 bases identical to TRBD1. The germline V gene has CDR1 KGHSH and CDR2 LQKENI. This CDR3 spans 15 amino acids. In DNA form, the CDR3 reads TGTGCCAGCTCACCACCGGGGGGACAGAACGCTGAAGCTTTCTTC. Translating gives CASSPPGGQNAEAFF.

In its sample, this clone was seen once. The rearrangement links TRBV28 to TRBJ2-7, with D possibly matching TRBD1 (5 bases). Germline V gene data show CDR1 as MDHEN and CDR2 as SYDVKM. The CDR3 covers 12 residues. V shed 10 bases and J shed 10 bases, with 20 bases lying between them. The CDR3 is CATSDTPRRQYF. The CDR3, as DNA: TGTGCCACCTCGGACACACCGCGCCGACAGTACTTC.

This clone was recorded once. V is TRBV4-1 and J is TRBJ2-1; the match to TRBD2 covers 7 bases. CDR3 length equals 15 residues. Germline loops: CDR1 MGHRA, CDR2 YSYEKL. J lost 5 bases, V lost 4 bases, and 8 bases had no gene match. CDR3 coding DNA: TGCGCCAGCAGCCGCGGCGGGAGCGGGAACAATGAGCAGTTCTTC. Encoded protein: CASSRGGSGNNEQFF.

This clone was seen more than once but under ten times. J is TRBJ1-2 and V is TRBV6-1; D is possibly TRBD1 (5 bases). Trimming stripped 4 bases from V and 4 bases from J, with 10 bases between. CDR1 is MNHNS and CDR2 is SASEGT in the germline V gene. This CDR3 has 13 amino acids. In nucleotides, the CDR3 is TGTGCCAGCAGTGGCAGGGCCCGCTATGGCTACACCTTC. This codes for CASSGRARYGYTF.

The chain joins TRBV7-3 to TRBJ2-1; 7 bases are shared with TRBD2. Germline V gene data show CDR1 as SGHTA and CDR2 as FQGTGA. V was clipped by 3 bases and J by 3 bases; unmatched bases: 8. This CDR3 has 16 residues. The CDR3, as DNA: TGTGCCAGCAGCTTGGTAGCGGGTAACCACTACAATGAGCAGTTCTTC. Translating it yields CASSLVAGNHYNEQFF.

The V gene is TRBV25-1, the J gene TRBJ1-1; perhaps TRBD1 as D (5 bases). Looked up from germline, CDR1 is MGHDK and CDR2 is SYGVNS. The V end was cut by 6 bases, the J end by 1 base, with 12 bases between. This CDR3 has 14 amino acids. The DNA for the CDR3 is TGTGCCAGCAGCGATATGGGGGGGAACACTGAAGCTTTCTTT. It translates to CASSDMGGNTEAFF.

The rearrangement joins TRBV2 to TRBJ2-6; the match to TRBD2 covers 7 bases. Trimming cost V 6 bases and J 0 bases; bases outside gene matches: 5. The germline V gene has CDR1 SNHLY and CDR2 FYNNEI. The CDR3 is 16 amino acids. The CDR3 nucleotides read TGTGCCAGCAGGGGAGGGGAGCCCTCTGGGGCCAACGTCCTGACTTTC. Translation: CASRGGEPSGANVLTF. The full variable domain, completed using reference TRBV2 and TRBJ2-6, is EPEVTQTPSHQVTQMGQEVILRCVPISNHLYFYWYRQILGQKVEFLVSFYNNEISEKSEIFDDQFSVERPDGSNFTLKIRSTKLEDSAMYFCASRGGEPSGANVLTFGAGSRLTVL.

The V call is TRBV5-6, the J call TRBJ2-3; D unclear. Trimming removed 0 bases from V and 4 bases from J, with 9 bases in between. The CDR3 is made up of 14 amino acids. The germline CDR1 and CDR2 sequences are SGHDT and YYEEEE. The CDR3 reads CASSLGPAPDTQYF. CDR3 DNA sequence: TGTGCCAGCAGCTTGGGCCCGGCCCCAGATACGCAGTATTTT.

The chain employs TRBV7-9 and TRBJ2-5; TRBD1 matches at 7 bases. Germline V gives CDR1 SEHNR, CDR2 FQNEAQ (reference sequence). The V segment lost 8 bases and the J segment 1 base; nucleotides outside the gene matches: 4. The CDR3 sequence is 13 residues long. The CDR3, as DNA: TGTGCCAGCCGATCAGGGGGCCAAGAGACCCAGTACTTC. As protein: CASRSGGQETQYF. The whole variable domain, remainder taken from reference TRBV7-9 and TRBJ2-5, is DTGVSQNPRHKITKRGQNVTFRCDPISEHNRLYWYRQTLGQGPEFLTYFQNEAQLEKSRLLSDRFSAERPKGSFSTLEIQRTEQGDSAMYLCASRSGGQETQYFGPGTRLLVL.

The V and J genes are TRBV30 and TRBJ2-5; weak D call: TRBD2 (6 bases). The DNA end is more similar to TRBJ2-7, so the J call may be wrong. The CDR3 has 13 residues. Germline CDR1 reads GTSNPN; CDR2 reads SVGIG (reference sequence). The CDR3 region is CAWSGGLAYEQYF. The CDR3 DNA reads as TGTGCCTGGAGTGGGGGACTCGCCTACGAGCAGTACTTC.

The rearrangement joins TRBV7-9 to TRBJ1-1; the D is unclear. V lost 5 bases to trimming and J lost 4 bases, with 11 bases between them. This CDR3 contains 13 residues. CDR1 and CDR2 (germline): SEHNR, FQNEAQ (reference sequence). CDR3 bases: TGTGCCAGCAGCCCCGACGGCCCCACTGAAGCTTTCTTT. Encoded protein: CASSPDGPTEAFF.

The gene calls are TRBV2 and TRBJ1-3; 9 nucleotides align to TRBD1. The germline gives CDR1 SNHLY, CDR2 FYNNEI. The CDR3 sequence is 16 residues long. J lost 3 bases, V lost 3 bases, and 6 bases had no gene match. In DNA, the CDR3 is TGTGCCAGCAGTGATCCGGGACAGGGTGATGGAAACACCATATATTTT. The encoded protein is CASSDPGQGDGNTIYF.

V gene TRBV27 combines with J gene TRBJ2-3; perhaps TRBD2 as D (5 bases). The CDR3 is made up of 15 amino acids. The germline V and J ends were trimmed by 6 bases and 6 bases, with 19 bases remaining between them. Germline loops: CDR1 MNHEY, CDR2 SMNVEV (reference sequence). The CDR3: CASRELVGSADTQYF. DNA of the CDR3: TGTGCCAGCAGGGAACTAGTTGGGTCGGCGGATACGCAGTATTTT.

The table lists this clone with many counts. V usage is TRBV6-4 and J usage is TRBJ2-7; D not resolved. CDR1 and CDR2 from the germline V gene are MRHNA and SNTAGT. The CDR3 contains 9 residues. Trimming removed 9 bases at V and 3 bases at J, with 3 bases between. The CDR3 protein is CARDYEQYF. The CDR3 DNA reads as TGTGCCAGGGACTACGAGCAGTACTTC.

This clone was counted at least ten times. The rearrangement uses TRBV7-2 and TRBJ1-2; D is undetermined. The CDR3 loop spans 14 amino acids. The V and J ends lost 1 base and 3 bases respectively, with 9 bases between them. Germline loops: CDR1 SGHTA, CDR2 FQGNSA. CDR3 loop: CASSLGSDDYGYTF. CDR3 DNA: TGTGCCAGCAGCTTAGGGTCAGACGACTATGGCTACACCTTC.

This chain connects TRBV4-1 to TRBJ2-7; D is possibly TRBD1 (6 bases). The CDR3 totals 17 residues. Germline values: CDR1 MGHRA, CDR2 YSYEKL. The V and J ends lost 1 base and 4 bases respectively, with 20 bases between them. CDR3 nucleotide sequence: TGCGCCAGCAGCCAAGCGGCAGGGGCCAGAAACAGTTACGAGCAGTACTTC. Its protein is CASSQAAGARNSYEQYF.

The chain carries TRBV11-2 and TRBJ1-1, with TRBD1 as a possible D gene (6 bases). From germline, CDR1 is SGHAT and CDR2 FQNNGV. This CDR3 contains 16 residues. The V gene lost 0 bases and the J gene lost 0 bases, with 11 bases spanning the gap. The CDR3 sequence is CASSLDRGGVNTEAFF. CDR3 nucleotide sequence: TGTGCCAGCAGCTTAGATCGAGGGGGAGTGAACACTGAAGCTTTCTTT.

This chain uses TRBV7-8 with TRBJ1-1; D unclear. The length of the CDR3 is 16 residues. V lost 4 bases, J lost 0 bases, and 15 bases lay in between. CDR1 and CDR2 from the germline V gene are SGHVS and FQNEAQ. The CDR3 region is CASSSPRRLMNTEAFF. Written as DNA, the CDR3 is TGTGCCAGCAGCTCCCCTCGCCGCCTAATGAACACTGAAGCTTTCTTT.

The chain recombines TRBV28 with TRBJ1-5; 11 bases map to TRBD1. The germline gives CDR1 MDHEN, CDR2 SYDVKM. There are 18 residues in the CDR3. J was trimmed by 1 base and V by 5 bases; bases with no gene match: 10. CDR3 amino acids: CASSLLKGTGGSNQPQHF. The DNA of the CDR3 is TGTGCCAGCAGTCTTCTTAAAGGGACAGGGGGGAGCAATCAGCCCCAGCATTTT.

With respect to this clone: At one boundary the junction diverges from the germline segment, which might be a read error. The rearrangement uses TRBV5-1 and TRBJ2-7, with TRBD1 matching over 7 bases. CDR3 length: 14 amino acids. CDR1 and CDR2 from the germline V gene are SGHRS and YFSETQ. The CDR3 DNA reads as TGCGCCAGCAGCTTGACAGGGGTCTCCGACGAGCAGTACTTC. It yields the protein CASSLTGVSDEQYF. Complete variable domain (other parts from reference TRBV5-1 and TRBJ2-7): KAGVTQTPRYLIKTRGQQVTLSCSPISGHRSVSWYQQTPGQGLQFLFEYFSETQRNKGNFPGRFSGRQFSNSRSEMNVSTLELGDSALYLCASSLTGVSDEQYFGPGTRLTVT.

The rearrangement uses TRBV28 and TRBJ2-2; 7 nucleotides match TRBD2. V gave up 5 bases and J gave up 1 base; unmatched junction bases: 4. There are 15 residues in the CDR3. Germline CDR1 reads MDHEN; CDR2 reads SYDVKM. The chain's CDR3 is CASSPLAVNTGELFF. The CDR3 DNA reads as TGTGCCAGCAGTCCTCTAGCGGTGAACACCGGGGAGCTGTTTTTT.